This T cell receptor (beta chain) was documented in a study of blood T cell repertoires in COVID-19. This clone has just a few counts. CDR1 and CDR2 from the germline V gene are SEHNR and FQNEAQ (reference sequence). The CDR3 has 13 amino acids. Original processing notes: Amplification from reference gene primers served as the basis for estimated nucleated cell counts. Profiled with immunoSEQ multiplex PCR; TCRdb holds only in-frame clones, not every one. V, J and clone size were drawn from that table, and D and trimming were deduced from the DNA. The table has about 320,000 clones, 85% seen once; the top ten hold 1.9%.

The chain recombines TRBV7-9 with TRBJ2-2; weak D call: TRBD1 (5 bases). The receptor comes from a woman in her twenties or thirties who had been exposed to COVID-19. Sequencing was done on a sample of PBMCs or T cells enriched from blood (not recorded which). The CDR3 nucleotides read TGTGTAAAGCAAATGGGGCGTACCGGGGAGCTGTTTTTT. Translated, it gives CVKQMGRTGELFF.